This T cell receptor (beta chain) was documented in a study of blood T cell repertoires in COVID-19 (dated by TCRdb to 2019 to 2021). As for the study more broadly: Samples covering the acute and convalescent phases of COVID-19 were provided by collaborators in the United States, Italy and Spain. The material from the prospective study consisted of cDNA or gDNA derived from T cells, B-cell-depleted T cells, or PBMCs. The repertoires were released in a freely available public database meant as a resource for research on the immune response to SARS-CoV-2. Nearly every sample came with metadata listing a de-identified subject ID, COVID-19 status, age in years and sex. Samples came from the ongoing ImmuneRACE study (first 160 participants) plus 1,254 subjects from 6 global collaborators. Where available, HLA class I and class II types were taken from metadata supplied by the sample provider and were not determined by assay-based typing. Subjects who had been exposed to COVID-19, were actively infected with it, or had recovered from it provided the deeply sampled blood TCRbeta repertoires that made up the dataset.

Remarks on this clone: Its recognized antigen is unknown. Base-call qualities are not available, and no considerably larger clone is one nucleotide away.

V was cut back by 2 bases and J by 0 bases, leaving a gap of 7 bases between them. Per the germline V gene, SQVTM is the CDR1 and ANQGSEA is the CDR2. Counted from cysteine to phenylalanine, this CDR3 has 13 amino acids. The sequence is cut down to CDR3 DNA, 39 bases in frame from base 1. Participants in the prospective study were aged about 18 to 95 years, lived in over 20 United States geographic areas, and enrolled through a virtual design. Cohort assignment in the prospective study relied on participant-reported clinical history from a screening survey and a study questionnaire. In the prospective study, mobile phlebotomists collected whole blood, serum and a nasopharyngeal or oropharyngeal swab from each participant. Over a roughly two-month period, participants in the prospective study had the option of providing additional blood draws and questionnaires. Blood samples from the prospective study were shipped frozen or at room temperature prior to DNA extraction.

Overall study outcomes, separate from this receptor: The quantity of clinical and demographic metadata differed by source and by participant and was supplied without curation.

The immunoSEQ Assay, a bias-controlled multiplex PCR, was used to amplify TCRbeta CDR3 regions from genomic DNA. The authors' analysis ran thus. Nucleated cell counts per sample were estimated from amplification of reference gene primers within the assay. To quantify the absolute abundance of each unique TCRbeta CDR3 rearrangement, sequence reads were collapsed and filtered. Productive Simpson clonality was computed per sample as the square root of Simpson's diversity index over productive rearrangements. TCRdb limited this immuneACCESS table to in-frame rearrangements with V and J called. A share of clones is missing; checked studies link under half to unresolved V genes, and the rest is unexplained. From that table come the V and J calls and clone size; the DNA was used to work out D and trimming. This sample has 200,000 to 250,000 clones in its table, and 87% of those were observed once. The ten largest clones represent nearly 6.5% of the sample.

The source material was PBMCs or T cells enriched from blood (not recorded which). The chain is assembled from TRBV29-1 and TRBJ1-1; too little of a D gene remains to name it. This clonotype was sampled from a woman in her twenties or thirties with acute COVID-19. The CDR3 amino acid sequence is: CSVESGLNTEAFF. The DNA sequence is given as TGCAGCGTTGAATCGGGATTGAACACTGAAGCTTTCTTT.